The T cell receptor (beta chain) described here comes from a study of Graves' ophthalmopathy and Graves' hyperthyroidism. On the study more broadly: Cases classed as stable hyperthyroidism had no ophthalmopathy within 18 months of follow-up.

RNA transcripts served as template for amplifying TCR beta CDR3 sequences. The authors performed first-round RT-PCR with HTBI primers and then a second-round multiplex PCR. TCRdb processed the multiplex PCR reads anew with MiXCR; each CDR3 protein has one entry. Of 900,000 to 1,200,000 distinct CDR3 sequences in the sample, about 38% were seen once. The study excluded patients with other autoimmune diseases, uncontrolled infections, pregnancy or lactation. This CDR3 is built from 16 residues. Germline loops: CDR1 SGHTA, CDR2 FQGNSA. V lost 0 bases to trimming and J lost 4 bases, with 16 bases between them.

This clonotype was obtained from an adult man with Graves' hyperthyroidism. The sequencing sample was made of peripheral blood or thyroid tissue (not recorded which). The chain combines TRBV7-2 with TRBJ2-7, with D tentatively TRBD1 or TRBD2 (6 bases each). The CDR3 DNA follows: TGTGCCAGCAGCTTAGCGGAGGGGGGAGAAGGTTACGAGCAGTACTTC. Its translation is CASSLAEGGEGYEQYF.